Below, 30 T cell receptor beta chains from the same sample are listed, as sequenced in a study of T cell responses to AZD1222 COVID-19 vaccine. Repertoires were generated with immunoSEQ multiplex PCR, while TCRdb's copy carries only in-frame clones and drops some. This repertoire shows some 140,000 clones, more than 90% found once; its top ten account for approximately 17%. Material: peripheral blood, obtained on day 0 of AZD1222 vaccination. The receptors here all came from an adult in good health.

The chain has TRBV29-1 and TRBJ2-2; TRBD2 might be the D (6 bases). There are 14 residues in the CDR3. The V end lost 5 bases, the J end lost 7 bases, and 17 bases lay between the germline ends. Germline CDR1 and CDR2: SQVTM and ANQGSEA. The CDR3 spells CSVLRGALNGELFF. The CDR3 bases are TGCAGCGTTCTGCGGGGCGCCTTGAACGGGGAGCTGTTTTTT.

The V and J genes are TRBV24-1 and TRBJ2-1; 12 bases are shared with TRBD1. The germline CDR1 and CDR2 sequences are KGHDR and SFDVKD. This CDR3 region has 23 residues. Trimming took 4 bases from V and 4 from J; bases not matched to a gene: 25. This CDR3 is CATSETFGGGQGASGANYNEQFF. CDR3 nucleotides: TGTGCCACCAGTGAAACCTTTGGGGGGGGACAGGGGGCTAGCGGGGCCAATTACAATGAGCAGTTCTTC.

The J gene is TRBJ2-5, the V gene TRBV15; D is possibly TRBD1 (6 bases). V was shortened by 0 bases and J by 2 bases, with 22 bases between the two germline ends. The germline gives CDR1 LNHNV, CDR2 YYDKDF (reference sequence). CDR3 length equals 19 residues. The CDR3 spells CATSRDVFSGQPKQETQYF. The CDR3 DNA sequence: TGTGCCACCAGCAGAGATGTTTTTTCCGGACAGCCAAAGCAAGAGACCCAGTACTTC.

CDR3 bases: TGTGCCAGCAGCGGAACGTCGGGAGGGGTTACCCCAAAGGTAGAAGCTTTCTTT. The encoded protein is CASSGTSGGVTPKVEAFF. The chain combines TRBV9 with TRBJ1-1; D perhaps matches TRBD1 (5 bases). Germline V gives CDR1 SGDLS, CDR2 YYNGEE. The CDR3 loop spans 18 amino acids. Trimming left V 3 bases short and J 8 bases short, with 29 bases between.

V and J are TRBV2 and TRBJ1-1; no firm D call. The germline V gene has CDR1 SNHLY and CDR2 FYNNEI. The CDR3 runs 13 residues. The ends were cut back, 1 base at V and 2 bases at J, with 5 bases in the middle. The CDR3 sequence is CASSEDSNTEAFF. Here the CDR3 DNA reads TGTGCCAGCAGTGAAGACAGCAACACTGAAGCTTTCTTT. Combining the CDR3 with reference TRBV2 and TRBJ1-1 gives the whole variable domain EPEVTQTPSHQVTQMGQEVILRCVPISNHLYFYWYRQILGQKVEFLVSFYNNEISEKSEIFDDQFSVERPDGSNFTLKIRSTKLEDSAMYFCASSEDSNTEAFFGQGTRLTVV.

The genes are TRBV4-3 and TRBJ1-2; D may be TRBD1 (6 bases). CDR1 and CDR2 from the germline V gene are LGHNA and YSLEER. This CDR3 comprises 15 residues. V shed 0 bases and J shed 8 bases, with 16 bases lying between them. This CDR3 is CASSQDLQAGDGYTF. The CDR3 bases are TGCGCCAGCAGCCAAGATCTTCAGGCAGGGGACGGCTACACCTTC.

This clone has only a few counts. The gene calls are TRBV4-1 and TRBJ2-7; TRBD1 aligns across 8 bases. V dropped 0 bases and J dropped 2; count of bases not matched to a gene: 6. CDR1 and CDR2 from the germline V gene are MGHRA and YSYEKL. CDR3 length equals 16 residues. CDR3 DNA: TGCGCCAGCAGCCAAGATTCGCGGACAGGGACCTACGAGCAGTACTTC. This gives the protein CASSQDSRTGTYEQYF.

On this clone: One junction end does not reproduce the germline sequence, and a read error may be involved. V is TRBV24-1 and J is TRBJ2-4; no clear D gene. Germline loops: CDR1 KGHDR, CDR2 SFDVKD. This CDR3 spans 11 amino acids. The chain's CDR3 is CATSDSNAFYF. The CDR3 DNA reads TGTGCCACCAGTGATTCGAACGCTTTCTATTTC.

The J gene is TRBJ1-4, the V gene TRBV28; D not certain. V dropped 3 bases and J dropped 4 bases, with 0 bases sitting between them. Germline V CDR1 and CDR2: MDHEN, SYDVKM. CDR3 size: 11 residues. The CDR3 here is CASSFNEKLFF. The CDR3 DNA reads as TGTGCCAGCAGTTTTAATGAAAAACTGTTTTTT.

The CDR3 region has the DNA TGTGCCAGCAGCGTAGTTGCAGGGACGGCCGAGCAGTACTTC. This translates into CASSVVAGTAEQYF. V is TRBV9 and J is TRBJ2-7; the D gene could be TRBD1 or TRBD2 (5 bases each). This CDR3 comprises 14 residues. The germline V gene has CDR1 SGDLS and CDR2 YYNGEE. V lost 0 bases, J lost 6 bases, and 13 bases lay in between.

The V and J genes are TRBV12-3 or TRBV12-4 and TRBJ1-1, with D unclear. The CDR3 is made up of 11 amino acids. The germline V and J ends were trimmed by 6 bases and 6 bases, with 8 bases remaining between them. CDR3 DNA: TGTGCCAGCAGACAGCGTGCTGAAGCTTTCTTT. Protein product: CASRQRAEAFF.

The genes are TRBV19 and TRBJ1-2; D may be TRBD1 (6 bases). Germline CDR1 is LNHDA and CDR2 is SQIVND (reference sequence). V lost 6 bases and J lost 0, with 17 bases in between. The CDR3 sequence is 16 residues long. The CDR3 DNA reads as TGTGCCAGTAGCGACCAGGGGTCACGGACTAACTATGGCTACACCTTC. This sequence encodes CASSDQGSRTNYGYTF.

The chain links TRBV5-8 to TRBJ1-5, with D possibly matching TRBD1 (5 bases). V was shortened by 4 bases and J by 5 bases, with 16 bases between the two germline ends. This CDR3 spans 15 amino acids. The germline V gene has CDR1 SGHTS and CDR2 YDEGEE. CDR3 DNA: TGTGCCAGCAGCGCGGGGGTCAGGAATGATCAGCCCCAGCATTTT. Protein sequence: CASSAGVRNDQPQHF.

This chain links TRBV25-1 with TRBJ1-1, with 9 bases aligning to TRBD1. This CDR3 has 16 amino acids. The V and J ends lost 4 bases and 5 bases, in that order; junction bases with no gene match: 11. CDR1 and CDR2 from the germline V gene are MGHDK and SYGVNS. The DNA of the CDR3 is TGTGCCAGCAGTGGGCCGGGGGGACAGGGAGGAACTGAAGCTTTCTTT. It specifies CASSGPGGQGGTEAFF.

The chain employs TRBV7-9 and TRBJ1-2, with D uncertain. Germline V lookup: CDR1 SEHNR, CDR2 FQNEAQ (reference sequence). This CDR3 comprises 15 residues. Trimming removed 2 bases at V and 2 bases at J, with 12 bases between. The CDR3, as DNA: TGTGCCAGCAGCTTAACTACAAGCGGGAACTATGGCTACACCTTC. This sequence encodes CASSLTTSGNYGYTF.

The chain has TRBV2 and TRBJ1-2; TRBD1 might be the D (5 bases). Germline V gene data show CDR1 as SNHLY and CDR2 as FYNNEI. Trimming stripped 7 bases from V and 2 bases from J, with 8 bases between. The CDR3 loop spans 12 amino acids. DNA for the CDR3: TGTGCCAGCAATGACAGAAACTATGGCTACACCTTC. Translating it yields CASNDRNYGYTF.

The CDR3 is CSTYQRNSYNEQFF. The CDR3 coding sequence is TGCAGCACCTACCAGCGGAACTCCTACAATGAGCAGTTCTTC. The J gene is TRBJ2-1, the V gene TRBV29-1, with D perhaps matching TRBD2 (5 bases). This CDR3 spans 14 amino acids. CDR1 and CDR2 (germline): SQVTM, ANQGSEA. Trimming cost V 8 bases and J 0 bases, with 14 bases left between them.

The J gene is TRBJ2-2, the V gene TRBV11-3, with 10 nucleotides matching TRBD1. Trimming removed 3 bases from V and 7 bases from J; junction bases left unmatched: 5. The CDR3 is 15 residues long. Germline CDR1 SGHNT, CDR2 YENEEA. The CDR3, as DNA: TGTGCCAGCAGCTTGGGACAGGGGAATTTCGGGGAGCTGTTTTTT. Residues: CASSLGQGNFGELFF. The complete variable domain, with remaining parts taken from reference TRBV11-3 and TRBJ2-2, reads EAGVVQSPRYKIIEKKQPVAFWCNPISGHNTLYWYLQNLGQGPELLIRYENEEAVDDSQLPKDRFSAERLKGVDSTLKIQPAELGDSAVYLCASSLGQGNFGELFFGEGSRLTVL.

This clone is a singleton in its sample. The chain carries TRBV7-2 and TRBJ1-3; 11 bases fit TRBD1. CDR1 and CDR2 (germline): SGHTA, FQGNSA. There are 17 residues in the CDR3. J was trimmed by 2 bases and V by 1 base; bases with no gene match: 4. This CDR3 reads CASSLVGTGGAGNTIYF. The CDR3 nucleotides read TGTGCCAGCAGCTTAGTCGGGACAGGGGGAGCTGGAAACACCATATATTTT.

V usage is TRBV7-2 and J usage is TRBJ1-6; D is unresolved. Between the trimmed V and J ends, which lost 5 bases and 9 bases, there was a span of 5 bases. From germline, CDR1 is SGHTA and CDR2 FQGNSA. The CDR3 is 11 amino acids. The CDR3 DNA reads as TGTGCCAGCAGCCAAGGTTCACCCCTCCACTTT. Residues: CASSQGSPLHF.

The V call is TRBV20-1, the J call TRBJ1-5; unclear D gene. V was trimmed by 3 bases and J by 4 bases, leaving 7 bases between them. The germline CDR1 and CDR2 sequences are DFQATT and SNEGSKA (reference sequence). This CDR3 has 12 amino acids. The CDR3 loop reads CSASHPNQPQHF. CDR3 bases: TGCAGTGCTAGTCACCCTAATCAGCCCCAGCATTTT.

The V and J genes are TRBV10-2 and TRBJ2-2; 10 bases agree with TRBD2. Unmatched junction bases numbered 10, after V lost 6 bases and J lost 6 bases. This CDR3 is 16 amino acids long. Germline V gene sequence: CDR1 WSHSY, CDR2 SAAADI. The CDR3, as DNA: TGCGCCAGCAGGGGTAGTAGCGGGGGGTTTGCCGGGGAGCTGTTTTTT. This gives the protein CASRGSSGGFAGELFF.

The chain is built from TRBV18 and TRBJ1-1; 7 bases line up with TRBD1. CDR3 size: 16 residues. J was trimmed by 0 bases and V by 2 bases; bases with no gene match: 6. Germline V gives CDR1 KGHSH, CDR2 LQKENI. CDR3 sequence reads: CASSPRGGQLNTEAFF. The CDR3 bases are TGTGCCAGCTCACCAAGGGGGGGACAGCTGAACACTGAAGCTTTCTTT.

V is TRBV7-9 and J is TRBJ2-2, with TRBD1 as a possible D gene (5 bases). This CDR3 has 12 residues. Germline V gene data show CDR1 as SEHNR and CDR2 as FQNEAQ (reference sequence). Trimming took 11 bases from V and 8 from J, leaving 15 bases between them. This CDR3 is CAFLRGTGELFF. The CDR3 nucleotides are TGTGCCTTCCTAAGGGGAACGGGGGAGCTGTTTTTT.

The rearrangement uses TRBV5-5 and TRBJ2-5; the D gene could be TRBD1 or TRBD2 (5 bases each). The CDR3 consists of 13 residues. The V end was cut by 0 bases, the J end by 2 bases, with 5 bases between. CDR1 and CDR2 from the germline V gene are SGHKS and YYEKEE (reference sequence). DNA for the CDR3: TGTGCCAGCAGCTTGGGGGGGCAAGAGACCCAGTACTTC. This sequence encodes CASSLGGQETQYF.

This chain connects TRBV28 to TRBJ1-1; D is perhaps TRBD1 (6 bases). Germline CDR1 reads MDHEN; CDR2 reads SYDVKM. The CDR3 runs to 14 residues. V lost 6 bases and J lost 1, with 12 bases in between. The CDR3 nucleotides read TGTGCCAGCAGCCAAGGGGGTGGGAACACTGAAGCTTTCTTT. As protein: CASSQGGGNTEAFF.

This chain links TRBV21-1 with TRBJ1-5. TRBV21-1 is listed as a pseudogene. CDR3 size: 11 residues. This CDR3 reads CATIANQPQHF. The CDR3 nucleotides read TGTGCCACTATAGCGAATCAGCCCCAGCATTTT.

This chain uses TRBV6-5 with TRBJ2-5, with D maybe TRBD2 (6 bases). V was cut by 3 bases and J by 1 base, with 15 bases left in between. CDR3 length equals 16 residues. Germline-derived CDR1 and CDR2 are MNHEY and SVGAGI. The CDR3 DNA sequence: TGTGCCAGCAGTTATCCCCCCGACGGGGGCCAAGAGACCCAGTACTTC. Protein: CASSYPPDGGQETQYF.

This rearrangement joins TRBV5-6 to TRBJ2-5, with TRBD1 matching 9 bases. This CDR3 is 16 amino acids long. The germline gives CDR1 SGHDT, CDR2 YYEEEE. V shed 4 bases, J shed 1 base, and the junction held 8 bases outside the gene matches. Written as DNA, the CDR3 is TGTGCCAGCAGCGACGCCGGGACAGGGTCCCAAGAGACCCAGTACTTC. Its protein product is CASSDAGTGSQETQYF.

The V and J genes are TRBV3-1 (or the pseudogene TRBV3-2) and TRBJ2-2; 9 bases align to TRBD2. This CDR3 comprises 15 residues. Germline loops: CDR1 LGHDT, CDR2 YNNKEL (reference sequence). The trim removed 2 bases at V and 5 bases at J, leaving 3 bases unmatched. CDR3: CASSQSSGITGELFF. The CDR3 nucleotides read TGTGCCAGCAGCCAATCTAGCGGGATAACCGGGGAGCTGTTTTTT.